This T cell receptor (beta chain) was profiled in a study of blood T cells in healthy people across ages. Trimming removed 3 bases at V and 3 bases at J, with 12 bases between. CDR1 is DFQATT, CDR2 SNEGSKA, per germline (reference sequence). The CDR3 sequence is 15 residues long. Worth noting for this clonotype: What it recognizes is unknown.

It was with a sample-barcoded 5' primer and a J-beta primer mix that a second PCR of about 7 to 12 cycles was run. TCRdb processed the 5' RACE reads anew with MiXCR; each CDR3 protein has one entry. The top ten hold more than 8.5% of the sample, which has about 840,000 distinct CDR3 sequences, roughly 28% seen once. Study findings and constraints: Fewer expanded clones and more diversity marked long-lived versus aged donors. While age rose, TCR beta diversity per million T cells dropped in a roughly linear way.

These data also formed part of another study, on T cells of mothers and their children.

The clonotype originates from a woman aged 40 to 50 in good health. Sequencing was done on a sample of blood. V is TRBV20-1 and J is TRBJ1-6; tentative D call: TRBD1 (6 bases). The CDR3 sequence is CSAREQGHYNSPLHF. CDR3 in DNA: TGCAGTGCTAGGGAACAGGGACACTATAATTCACCCCTCCACTTT.